Shown below are 14 T cell receptor beta chains from a single sample sequenced in a study of response to subunit inactivated influenza vaccine. TCRdb recomputed calls from the RT-PCR reads with MiXCR, one row per CDR3 protein. Seen here are approximately 500,000 distinct CDR3 sequences, 13% to 15% observed once, and the top ten hold approximately 12%. Sequencing was performed on PBMCs from blood, taken roughly 12 days after vaccination. The source is a man aged 45 to 65 who received an inactivated influenza vaccine.

This rearrangement joins TRBV14 to TRBJ2-5; D is uncertain. CDR1 and CDR2 from the germline V gene are SGHDN and FVKESK. Trimming left V 0 bases short and J 2 bases short, with 7 bases between. The CDR3 length is 14 residues. For the CDR3, the DNA is TGTGCCAGCAGCCAAGAAAGACGTCAAGAGACCCAGTACTTC. Residues: CASSQERRQETQYF.

This chain joins TRBV27 and TRBJ2-7; TRBD1 aligns across 7 bases. Looked up from germline, CDR1 is MNHEY and CDR2 is SMNVEV (reference sequence). Unmatched junction bases numbered 3, after V lost 3 bases and J lost 4 bases. The CDR3 runs to 13 residues. CDR3 nucleotide sequence: TGTGCCAGCAGTTTCGGGGACAGATACGAGCAGTACTTC. Encoded protein: CASSFGDRYEQYF.

This chain connects TRBV6-6 to TRBJ1-3; D gene uncertain. Trimming left V 2 bases short and J 8 bases short, with 10 bases between. Germline-derived CDR1 and CDR2 are MNHNY and SVGAGI (reference sequence). CDR3 length: 13 amino acids. CDR3 DNA: TGTGCCAGCAGTTACAGGGCGTGGGACACCATATATTTT. It codes for CASSYRAWDTIYF.

This clonotype was seen repeatedly, ten times or more. The V and J genes are TRBV5-8 and TRBJ1-6; D remains ambiguous. This CDR3 has 15 residues. Trimming cost V 4 bases and J 0 bases, with 8 bases left between them. Germline loops: CDR1 SGHTS, CDR2 YDEGEE. CDR3 region: CASSGGSSYNSPLHF. The CDR3 bases are TGTGCCAGCAGCGGAGGGAGCTCCTATAATTCACCCCTCCACTTT.

The V call is TRBV7-2, the J call TRBJ2-1; tentatively, D is TRBD1 or TRBD2 (6 bases each). Trimming stripped 1 base from V and 5 bases from J, with 12 bases between. The CDR3 is 15 residues long. Germline V gene data show CDR1 as SGHTA and CDR2 as FQGNSA. Written as DNA, the CDR3 is TGTGCCAGCAGCTTAGATGATCGGGGGCACAATGAGCAGTTCTTC. Translated, it gives CASSLDDRGHNEQFF.

In this sample, this clonotype turned up a few times. DNA of the CDR3: TGCAGTGCTAGTGCAGGGGGCGCATCATCCGAGCAGTACTTC. This codes for CSASAGGASSEQYF. The chain links TRBV20-1 to TRBJ2-7, with 8 bases aligning to TRBD1. Unmatched junction bases numbered 10, after V lost 3 bases and J lost 6 bases. CDR1 and CDR2 from the germline V gene are DFQATT and SNEGSKA (reference sequence). CDR3 length: 14 residues.

The chain is built from TRBV12-3 or TRBV12-4 and TRBJ2-7; no clear D gene. The CDR3 totals 14 residues. Deletions cut 3 bases from V and 0 bases from J, with 9 bases between. The CDR3 loop is CASSLGRYSYEQYF. The CDR3 coding sequence is TGTGCCAGCAGTTTGGGCAGATACTCCTACGAGCAGTACTTC.

This chain uses TRBV5-5 with TRBJ2-5; TRBD1 or TRBD2 may be the D gene (6 bases each). Trimming shortened V by 5 bases and J by 1 base, and 18 bases separated the two germline ends. The V gene's germline CDR1 is SGHKS and CDR2 YYEKEE (reference sequence). The CDR3 runs 16 residues. The CDR3 reads CASRIHGGGPQETQYF. The CDR3 DNA sequence: TGTGCCAGCAGGATCCATGGTGGGGGGCCCCAAGAGACCCAGTACTTC.

V gene TRBV29-1 combines with J gene TRBJ2-5, with a possible D match to TRBD2 (6 bases). The CDR3 covers 18 residues. Germline V CDR1 and CDR2: SQVTM, ANQGSEA. V was trimmed by 7 bases and J by 5 bases, leaving 32 bases between them. The CDR3 nucleotides read TGCAGCGCAAAGACTTCGGCGGGAAAGGGTATTGGGCGGGAGACCCAGTACTTC. This encodes CSAKTSAGKGIGRETQYF.

There are a few counts of this clonotype. The chain employs TRBV28 and TRBJ1-1; 7 nucleotides agree with TRBD1. Germline trimming cut 3 bases from V and 1 base from J; bases unmatched to any gene: 5. This CDR3 comprises 15 residues. Germline V gene sequence: CDR1 MDHEN, CDR2 SYDVKM. The CDR3 coding sequence is TGTGCCAGCAGTTTTACCGGGACAGAGAACACTGAAGCTTTCTTT. Translated, it gives CASSFTGTENTEAFF.

The chain links TRBV5-1 to TRBJ1-6, with D unclear. The V gene lost 0 bases and the J gene lost 5 bases, with 9 bases spanning the gap. CDR3 length: 15 residues. The V gene's germline CDR1 is SGHRS and CDR2 YFSETQ. The CDR3 nucleotides are TGCGCCAGCAGCTTGGAGATGAGAAATAATTCACCCCTCCACTTT. The encoded protein is CASSLEMRNNSPLHF.

The chain links TRBV12-3 or TRBV12-4 to TRBJ2-3; 8 bases align to TRBD2. The CDR3 contains 17 residues. After removal of 6 bases from V and 1 base from J, the junction contained 12 bases not matched to a gene. CDR3 DNA sequence: TGTGCCAGCAGCCACAACCCGGGACTAGTGGGCACAGATACGCAGTATTTT. This codes for CASSHNPGLVGTDTQYF.

In DNA, the CDR3 is TGTGCCTGGAGTAGGGGCAGGGGTTCGGTTGGGGCCAACGTCCTGACTTTC. This translates into CAWSRGRGSVGANVLTF. The chain carries TRBV30 and TRBJ2-6; D perhaps matches TRBD1 (6 bases). This CDR3 spans 17 amino acids. The germline V gene has CDR1 GTSNPN and CDR2 SVGIG (reference sequence). V lost 2 bases, J lost 3 bases, and 17 bases lay in between.

V and J are TRBV21-1 and TRBJ2-1; the table's D call TRBD1 went unverified against the DNA. TRBV21-1 is a recognized pseudogene. The CDR3 spans 15 residues. DNA of the CDR3: TGTGCCAGTCCGTCCAGGGGGAGACGTTTTCATGAGCAGTTCTTC. Residues: CASPSRGRRFHEQFF.